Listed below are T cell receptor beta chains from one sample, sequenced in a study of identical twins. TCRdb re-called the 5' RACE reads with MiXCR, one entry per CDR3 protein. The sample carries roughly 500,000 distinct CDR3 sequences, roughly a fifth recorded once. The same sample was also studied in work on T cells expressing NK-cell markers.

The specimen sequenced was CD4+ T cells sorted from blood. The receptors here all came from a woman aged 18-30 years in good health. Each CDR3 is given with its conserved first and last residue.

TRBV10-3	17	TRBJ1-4	CAISVIRLNATNEKLFF
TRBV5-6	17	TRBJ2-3	CASSPRGAGASTDTQYF
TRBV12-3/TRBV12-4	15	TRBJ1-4	CASSYRQGRDQKLFF
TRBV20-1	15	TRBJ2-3	CSAPPRGTTTDTQYF
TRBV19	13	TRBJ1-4	CASRPPANEKLFF
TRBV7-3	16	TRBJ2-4	CASSPSGAGGQNIQYF
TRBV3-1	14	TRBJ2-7	CASSPPGRTYEQYF
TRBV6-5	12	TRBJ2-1	CASSKGYNEQFF
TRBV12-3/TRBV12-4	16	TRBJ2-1	CASSFLIGASYNEQFF
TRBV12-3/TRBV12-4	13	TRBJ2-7	CASSLEGLYEQYF
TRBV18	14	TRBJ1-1	CASSQWEGGTEAFF
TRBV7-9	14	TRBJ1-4	CASSLVTENEKLFF
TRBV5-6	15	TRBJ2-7	CASSLADGSGYEQYF
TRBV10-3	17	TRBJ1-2	CAISESIGQASNYGYTF
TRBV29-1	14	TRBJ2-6	CSVDSSVGANVLTF
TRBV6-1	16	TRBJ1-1	CASRLLCLGVNTEAFF
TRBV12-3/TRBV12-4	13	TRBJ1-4	CASRQGVYEKLFF
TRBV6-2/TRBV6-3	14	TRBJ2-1	CASSVGGGRDEQFF
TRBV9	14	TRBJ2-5	CASSEGEQPETQYF
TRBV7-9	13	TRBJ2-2	CASSLDGPGELFF